The clone carrying this T cell receptor beta chain was detected many times. The target antigen is unknown. TCRdb itself ran the 5' RACE reads through MiXCR, one entry per CDR3 protein. The sample consists of 250,000 or so distinct CDR3 sequences, 12% of them appearing once. The data were obtained in a study of identical twins. CDR3 size: 13 residues. Trimming pared 3 bases from V and 2 bases from J, leaving 7 bases between. Whole-study results and caveats: Beta out-of-frame sequences showed weaker excess twin sharing.

These data were likewise used in another study, on yellow fever vaccine responses in identical twins.

The TCR sequence derives from a young woman in good health. Specimen: memory (CD45RO+) T cells sorted from blood. This chain uses TRBV12-3 or TRBV12-4 with TRBJ2-5; no reliable D call. DNA of the CDR3: TGTGCCAGCAGTTTTTCGAAACAAGAGACCCAGTACTTC. This encodes CASSFSKQETQYF.